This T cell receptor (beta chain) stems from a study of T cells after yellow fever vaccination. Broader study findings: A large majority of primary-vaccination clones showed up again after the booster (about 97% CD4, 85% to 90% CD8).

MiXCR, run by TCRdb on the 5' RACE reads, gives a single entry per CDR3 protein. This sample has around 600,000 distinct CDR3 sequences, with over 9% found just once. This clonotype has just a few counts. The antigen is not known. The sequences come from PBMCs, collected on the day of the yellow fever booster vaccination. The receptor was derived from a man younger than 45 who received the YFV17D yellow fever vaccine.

In DNA, the CDR3 is TGTGCCAGCAGCTTGGACGGGACAGCCAATCAGCCCCAGCATTTT. Amino acid sequence: CASSLDGTANQPQHF. The V and J genes are TRBV7-2 and TRBJ1-5; 7 nucleotides agree with TRBD1. The CDR3 runs 15 residues. V lost 3 bases and J lost 3; bases outside the gene matches: 5. The germline V gene has CDR1 SGHTA and CDR2 FQGNSA. The complete variable domain, with remaining parts taken from reference TRBV7-2 and TRBJ1-5, reads GAGVSQSPSNKVTEKGKDVELRCDPISGHTALYWYRQSLGQGLEFLIYFQGNSAPDKSGLPSDRFSAERTGGSVSTLTIQRTQQEDSAVYLCASSLDGTANQPQHFGDGTRLSIL.